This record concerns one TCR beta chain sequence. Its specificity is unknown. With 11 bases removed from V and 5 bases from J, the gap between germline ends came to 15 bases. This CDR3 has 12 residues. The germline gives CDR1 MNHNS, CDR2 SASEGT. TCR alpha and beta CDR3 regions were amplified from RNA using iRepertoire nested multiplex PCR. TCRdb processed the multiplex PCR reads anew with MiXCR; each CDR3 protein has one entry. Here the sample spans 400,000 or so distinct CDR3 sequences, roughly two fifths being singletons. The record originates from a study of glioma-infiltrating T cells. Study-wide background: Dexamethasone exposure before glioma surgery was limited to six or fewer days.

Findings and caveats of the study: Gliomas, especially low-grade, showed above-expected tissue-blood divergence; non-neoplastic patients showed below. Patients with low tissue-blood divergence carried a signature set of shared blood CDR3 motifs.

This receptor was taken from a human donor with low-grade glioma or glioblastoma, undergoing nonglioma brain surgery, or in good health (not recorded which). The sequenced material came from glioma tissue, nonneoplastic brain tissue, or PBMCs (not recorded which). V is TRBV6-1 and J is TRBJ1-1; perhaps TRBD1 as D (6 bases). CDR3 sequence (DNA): TGTGCCTCCCGGCGGGGGCGAACTGAAGCTTTCTTT. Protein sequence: CASRRGRTEAFF.